These 29 T cell receptor beta chains were sequenced from one sample in a study of CD8+ T cells in alopecia areata. Reverse transcribed after extraction, RNA yielded cDNA as the sequencing template. The protocol was immunoSEQ multiplex PCR, while the TCRdb copy is restricted to in-frame clones and leaves out a portion. The sample lists about 150,000 clones; around 62% were seen once. Sequences were obtained from CD8+ T cells sorted from blood. The receptors derive from a human donor in good health.

This clone was counted between two and nine times. At the DNA level, this CDR3 is encoded by other sequences in the same sample as well. The rearrangement links TRBV5-1 to TRBJ2-1; no clear D. The CDR3 length is 12 residues. Trimming left V 4 bases short and J 0 bases short, with 2 bases between. Germline CDR1 is SGHRS and CDR2 is YFSETQ. In DNA, the CDR3 is TGCGCCAGCAGCCTCTCCTACAATGAGCAGTTCTTC. The encoded protein is CASSLSYNEQFF. Full variable domain (remainder filled in from reference TRBV5-1 and TRBJ2-1): KAGVTQTPRYLIKTRGQQVTLSCSPISGHRSVSWYQQTPGQGLQFLFEYFSETQRNKGNFPGRFSGRQFSNSRSEMNVSTLELGDSALYLCASSLSYNEQFFGPGTRLTVL.

This clone was seen a handful of times. The chain uses TRBV28 and TRBJ2-7, with D unresolved. The CDR3 has 11 amino acids. With 3 bases removed from V and 5 bases from J, the gap between germline ends came to 5 bases. Per the germline V gene, CDR1 is MDHEN and CDR2 is SYDVKM. The CDR3 coding sequence is TGTGCCAGCAGTTTTCCAGACGAGCAGTACTTC. Amino acid sequence: CASSFPDEQYF. Together with reference TRBV28 and TRBJ2-7, the CDR3 gives the full variable domain: DVKVTQSSRYLVKRTGEKVFLECVQDMDHENMFWYRQDPGLGLRLIYFSYDVKMKEKGDIPEGYSVSREKKERFSLILESASTNQTSMYLCASSFPDEQYFGPGTRLTVT.

The chain uses TRBV30 and TRBJ2-2; D is tentatively TRBD1 or TRBD2 (5 bases each). V was trimmed by 5 bases and J by 5 bases, leaving 12 bases between them. The CDR3 covers 13 residues. The germline V gene encodes CDR1 GTSNPN and CDR2 SVGIG (reference sequence). The CDR3 nucleotides are TGTGCCTGGCAGCCGGGACGAACCGGGGAGCTGTTTTTT. Translated: CAWQPGRTGELFF. Based on the CDR3 plus reference TRBV30 and TRBJ2-2, the full variable domain is SQTIHQWPATLVQPVGSPLSLECTVEGTSNPNLYWYRQAAGRGLQLLFYSVGIGQISSEVPQNLSASRPQDRQFILSSKKLLLSDSGFYLCAWQPGRTGELFFGEGSRLTVL.

The chain links TRBV9 to TRBJ2-6; D possibly matches TRBD1 or TRBD2 (5 bases each). Germline V CDR1 and CDR2: SGDLS, YYNGEE. The CDR3 runs to 18 residues. The V and J ends lost 3 bases and 2 bases respectively, with 18 bases between them. CDR3 bases: TGTGCCAGCAGCGGGCCGGGACCATTGGTGACTGGGGCCAACGTCCTGACTTTC. Translating it yields CASSGPGPLVTGANVLTF. The full variable domain, its missing parts supplied by reference TRBV9 and TRBJ2-6, is DSGVTQTPKHLITATGQRVTLRCSPRSGDLSVYWYQQSLDQGLQFLIQYYNGEERAKGNILERFSAQQFPDLHSELNLSSLELGDSALYFCASSGPGPLVTGANVLTFGAGSRLTVL.

The chain couples TRBV29-1 to TRBJ2-3; TRBD2 matches 7 bases. The CDR3 loop spans 18 amino acids. Looked up from germline, CDR1 is SQVTM and CDR2 is ANQGSEA. The junction had 19 bases not matched to a gene; V was cut back by 3 bases and J by 4 bases. As DNA, the CDR3 is TGCAGCGTTGACTGGGATGACCGGTCTAGCGGCTCTTCAGATACGCAGTATTTT. This encodes CSVDWDDRSSGSSDTQYF.

This clone has just a few counts. In nucleotides, the CDR3 is TGTGCCAGCAGTGAAAACAGCGGGAGACCCACAGATACGCAGTATTTT. Its protein is CASSENSGRPTDTQYF. The genes are TRBV28 and TRBJ2-3; 8 nucleotides agree with TRBD2. The CDR3 is 16 residues long. CDR1 is MDHEN, CDR2 SYDVKM, per germline. Germline trimming cut 5 bases from V and 2 bases from J; bases unmatched to any gene: 9.

The chain uses TRBV18 and TRBJ2-7, with a tentative D call TRBD2 (6 bases). The CDR3 is made up of 13 amino acids. Germline assignment: CDR1 KGHSH and CDR2 LQKENI. The V and J ends lost 6 bases and 3 bases respectively, with 12 bases between them. CDR3 region: CASSRDSDYEQYF. CDR3 DNA sequence: TGTGCCAGCTCTCGGGACTCCGACTACGAGCAGTACTTC.

The CDR3: CAGWGANVLTF. In DNA form, the CDR3 reads TGTGCCGGCTGGGGGGCCAACGTCCTGACTTTC. The V gene is TRBV6-6, the J gene TRBJ2-6; no firm D call. There are 11 residues in the CDR3. V lost 11 bases and J 4 bases, leaving 6 bases between the germline ends. CDR1 is MNHNY and CDR2 is SVGAGI in the germline V gene (reference sequence).

The genes are TRBV7-9 and TRBJ2-3; 11 positions agree with TRBD2. The CDR3 totals 17 residues. Germline V gene sequence: CDR1 SEHNR, CDR2 FQNEAQ (reference sequence). Trimming took 1 base from V and 5 from J; bases not matched to a gene: 8. The CDR3 sequence is CASSLDLAGGPEDTQYF. In nucleotides, the CDR3 is TGTGCCAGCAGCTTAGATCTAGCGGGAGGACCCGAAGATACGCAGTATTTT.

The J gene is TRBJ2-3, the V gene TRBV9; D gene ambiguous. The CDR3 contains 13 residues. CDR1 and CDR2 from the germline V gene are SGDLS and YYNGEE. Trimming removed 0 bases from V and 4 bases from J, with 6 bases in between. This CDR3 reads CASSVAVADTQYF. Written as DNA, the CDR3 is TGTGCCAGCAGCGTAGCGGTAGCAGATACGCAGTATTTT.

V usage is TRBV29-1 and J usage is TRBJ1-1, with D tentatively TRBD1 (5 bases). Trimming cost V 4 bases and J 1 base, with 16 bases left between them. The CDR3 has 15 residues. Germline assignment: CDR1 SQVTM and CDR2 ANQGSEA. CDR3 sequence (DNA): TGCAGCGTTGCTTCGGTCGCAGGGCCGAACACTGAAGCTTTCTTT. Translating gives CSVASVAGPNTEAFF.

The chain joins TRBV5-1 to TRBJ2-1, with 10 nucleotides matching TRBD2. CDR3 length: 14 amino acids. Germline CDR1 reads SGHRS; CDR2 reads YFSETQ. Losses at the gene ends were 2 bases for V and 6 bases for J; bases not matched to a gene: 2. Here the CDR3 reads CASSFASGSNEQFF. The DNA of the CDR3 is TGCGCCAGCAGCTTTGCTAGCGGGAGCAATGAGCAGTTCTTC.

This clone was seen a few times. The chain couples TRBV29-1 to TRBJ2-1; TRBD2 matches 8 bases. This CDR3 has 15 residues. J lost 7 bases, V lost 7 bases, and 15 bases had no gene match. Germline V gives CDR1 SQVTM, CDR2 ANQGSEA. For the CDR3, the DNA is TGCAGCGCTGTTCTCCCAGCGGGAGTTCTAAATGAGCAGTTCTTC. Protein product: CSAVLPAGVLNEQFF.

V is TRBV2 and J is TRBJ2-2; D remains ambiguous. Germline assignment: CDR1 SNHLY and CDR2 FYNNEI. The CDR3 spans 13 residues. Trimming left V 3 bases short and J 3 bases short, with 5 bases between. The CDR3 bases are TGTGCCAGCAGTGATGGTGACACCGGGGAGCTGTTTTTT. Translated: CASSDGDTGELFF.

The chain employs TRBV27 and TRBJ1-2; tentatively, D is TRBD1 (6 bases). CDR1 and CDR2 from the germline V gene are MNHEY and SMNVEV (reference sequence). The CDR3 totals 12 residues. Trimming took 6 bases from V and 6 from J, leaving 11 bases between them. The CDR3 reads CASRLGAHGYTF. The CDR3 region has the DNA TGTGCCAGCAGGTTGGGGGCGCATGGCTACACCTTC.

This clone appeared once. The rearrangement joins TRBV14 to TRBJ2-3; maybe TRBD1 (6 bases). V was shortened by 11 bases and J by 2 bases, with 14 bases between the two germline ends. CDR1 is SGHDN and CDR2 is FVKESK in the germline V gene. The CDR3 length is 13 residues. Here the CDR3 DNA reads TGTGCCGGCCGACAGGATAACACAGATACGCAGTATTTT. This translates into CAGRQDNTDTQYF. The full variable domain, with the rest looked up from reference TRBV14 and TRBJ2-3, is EAGVTQFPSHSVIEKGQTVTLRCDPISGHDNLYWYRRVMGKEIKFLLHFVKESKQDESGMPNNRFLAERTGGTYSTLKVQPAELEDSGVYFCAGRQDNTDTQYFGPGTRLTVL.

This chain uses TRBV29-1 with TRBJ2-7; no clear D gene. Germline-derived CDR1 and CDR2 are SQVTM and ANQGSEA. Trimming took 4 bases from V and 0 from J, leaving 7 bases between them. The CDR3 runs to 12 residues. The CDR3 DNA follows: TGCAGCGTTGGTGGCGGCTCCTACGAGCAGTACTTC. Translation gives CSVGGGSYEQYF.

The J gene is TRBJ1-5, the V gene TRBV27; D unresolved. V lost 5 bases to trimming and J lost 0 bases, with 14 bases between them. CDR1 and CDR2 (germline): MNHEY, SMNVEV (reference sequence). The CDR3 loop spans 16 amino acids. Written as DNA, the CDR3 is TGTGCCAGCAGTGAAGGGTGGGGTTATAGCAATCAGCCCCAGCATTTT. Its protein is CASSEGWGYSNQPQHF.

The genes are TRBV14 and TRBJ1-2; TRBD1 matches 10 bases. The CDR3 consists of 15 residues. Germline lookup yields CDR1 SGHDN and CDR2 FVKESK. V was pared by 2 bases and J by 7 bases, with 7 bases of the junction left unmatched. CDR3 amino acids: CASSQMGQGIGGYTF. The CDR3 nucleotides read TGTGCCAGCAGCCAAATGGGACAGGGGATAGGTGGCTACACCTTC.

This clone was seen a handful of times. The chain links TRBV11-2 to TRBJ2-1, with D possibly TRBD2 on 6 matching bases. The length of the CDR3 is 15 residues. V lost 1 base and J lost 8, with 15 bases in between. Germline CDR1 is SGHAT and CDR2 is FQNNGV. In DNA, the CDR3 is TGTGCCAGCAGCTTAGTGGACTACCTGGGCTATGAGCAGTTCTTC. Translating it yields CASSLVDYLGYEQFF.

This clone is a singleton in its sample. J is TRBJ2-1 and V is TRBV19; D could derive from TRBD1 or TRBD2 (5 bases each). The ends were cut back, 8 bases at V and 0 bases at J, with 11 bases in the middle. CDR3 length: 14 amino acids. Germline CDR1 and CDR2: LNHDA and SQIVND (reference sequence). CDR3 nucleotide sequence: TGTGCCAGTGGGGCGGGTAGCTCCTACAATGAGCAGTTCTTC. Translated, it gives CASGAGSSYNEQFF. Full variable domain (missing parts from reference TRBV19 and TRBJ2-1): DGGITQSPKYLFRKEGQNVTLSCEQNLNHDAMYWYRQDPGQGLRLIYYSQIVNDFQKGDIAEGYSVSREKKESFPLTVTSAQKNPTAFYLCASGAGSSYNEQFFGPGTRLTVL.

V gene TRBV11-2 combines with J gene TRBJ2-7; D possibly corresponds to TRBD2 (6 bases). The length of the CDR3 is 14 residues. V was pared by 2 bases and J by 5 bases, with 13 bases between. The germline V gene encodes CDR1 SGHAT and CDR2 FQNNGV. The CDR3 here is CASSLRGGAHEQYF. The CDR3 DNA reads TGTGCCAGCAGCTTAAGAGGAGGGGCCCACGAGCAGTACTTC. Full variable domain (missing parts from reference TRBV11-2 and TRBJ2-7): EAGVAQSPRYKIIEKRQSVAFWCNPISGHATLYWYQQILGQGPKLLIQFQNNGVVDDSQLPKDRFSAERLKGVDSTLKIQPAKLEDSAVYLCASSLRGGAHEQYFGPGTRLTVT.

J is TRBJ2-7 and V is TRBV29-1; tentative D call: TRBD1 (5 bases). Germline V gene data show CDR1 as SQVTM and CDR2 as ANQGSEA. The CDR3 length is 14 residues. The V end lost 4 bases, the J end lost 3 bases, and 16 bases lay between the germline ends. The CDR3 DNA reads as TGCAGCGTTGTTTGGACAACTGGGAACTACGAGCAGTACTTC. Protein sequence: CSVVWTTGNYEQYF.

This chain uses TRBV29-1 with TRBJ1-2; no reliable D call. The V end was cut by 6 bases, the J end by 7 bases, with 12 bases between. CDR3 size: 11 residues. In germline, CDR1 is SQVTM, CDR2 ANQGSEA. The CDR3 reads CSVPEFGGYTF. The DNA for the CDR3 is TGCAGCGTACCTGAGTTCGGTGGCTACACCTTC.

The CDR3 is CASSLGLGQFQPQHF. CDR3 in DNA: TGTGCCAGCAGTTTAGGATTAGGGCAGTTTCAGCCCCAGCATTTT. The V gene is TRBV27, the J gene TRBJ1-5; D gene unclear. Between the trimmed V and J ends, which lost 2 bases and 6 bases, there was a span of 14 bases. The CDR3 length is 15 residues. CDR1 MNHEY and CDR2 SMNVEV come from the germline V gene (reference sequence).

The rearrangement uses TRBV2 and TRBJ2-1; D unclear. Trimming removed 3 bases at V and 1 base at J, with 7 bases between. The germline gives CDR1 SNHLY, CDR2 FYNNEI. This CDR3 is built from 14 residues. The CDR3 nucleotides read TGTGCCAGCAGTGAGGATTGGTCCTACAATGAGCAGTTCTTC. Protein: CASSEDWSYNEQFF.

The chain uses TRBV18 and TRBJ2-7, with a possible D match to TRBD2 (6 bases). The ends were cut back, 6 bases at V and 2 bases at J, with 17 bases in the middle. Germline-derived CDR1 and CDR2 are KGHSH and LQKENI. The CDR3 runs to 15 residues. DNA of the CDR3: TGTGCCAGCTCCCCCCCTCTAGCGCCTACCTACGAGCAGTACTTC. Protein product: CASSPPLAPTYEQYF. The whole variable domain, remainder taken from reference TRBV18 and TRBJ2-7, is NAGVMQNPRHLVRRRGQEARLRCSPMKGHSHVYWYRQLPEEGLKFMVYLQKENIIDESGMPKERFSAEFPKEGPSILRIQQVVRGDSAAYFCASSPPLAPTYEQYFGPGTRLTVT.

The V gene is TRBV5-6, the J gene TRBJ1-1; D unresolved. V was shortened by 0 bases and J by 7 bases, with 7 bases between the two germline ends. The CDR3 has 12 amino acids. Germline V gene data show CDR1 as SGHDT and CDR2 as YYEEEE. CDR3 protein: CASSLAPSEAFF. In DNA, the CDR3 is TGTGCCAGCAGCTTGGCACCGAGTGAAGCTTTCTTT.

This clone has a handful of counts. The germline gene is not matched at one end of the junction; a read error may be the cause. The chain joins TRBV29-1 to TRBJ1-1, with D uncertain. Germline V gene lookup returns CDR1 SQVTM and CDR2 ANQGSEA. This CDR3 is built from 13 residues. The CDR3 DNA sequence: TGCAGAGTTGGGTCTCGGAACGGGGCTGAAGCTTTCTTT. It yields the protein CRVGSRNGAEAFF.